These 22 T cell receptor beta chains share one sample of origin, sequenced in a study of cytomegalovirus exposure and HLA in healthy donors. 60 Vbeta and 13 Jbeta primers were used in PCR. TCRdb's copy holds only in-frame clones and misses some; the assay was immunoSEQ multiplex PCR. This table holds tens of thousands of clones, 67% found once. The sample consisted of PBMCs. These receptors were obtained from a woman between 50 and 59 years old in good health and CMV-seropositive.

This chain connects TRBV27 to TRBJ2-5, with TRBD1 matching 7 bases. The J segment lost 5 bases and the V segment lost 0 bases, leaving 6 bases of the junction unmatched. Germline V CDR1 and CDR2: MNHEY, SMNVEV (reference sequence). The CDR3 extends over 15 amino acids. This CDR3 is CASSLSPTGVETQYF. CDR3 sequence (DNA): TGTGCCAGCAGTTTATCCCCCACAGGGGTGGAGACCCAGTACTTC.

The chain joins TRBV27 to TRBJ2-5; 12 positions agree with TRBD2. CDR1 MNHEY and CDR2 SMNVEV come from the germline V gene (reference sequence). This CDR3 has 18 amino acids. With 6 bases clipped from V and 5 bases from J, the junction kept 16 bases outside the gene matches. This CDR3 reads CASSRRLAGAIRKETQYF. As DNA, the CDR3 is TGTGCCAGCAGCCGCCGACTAGCGGGGGCCATCCGGAAGGAGACCCAGTACTTC.

The chain recombines TRBV2 with TRBJ1-2; D might be TRBD1 (5 bases). The V and J ends lost 4 bases and 2 bases respectively, with 14 bases between them. Germline V lookup: CDR1 SNHLY, CDR2 FYNNEI. CDR3 size: 15 residues. CDR3 amino acids: CASSALAAGNYGYTF. The DNA of the CDR3 is TGTGCCAGCAGTGCGTTGGCGGCAGGGAACTATGGCTACACCTTC.

The CDR3 coding sequence is TGTGCCAGCAGCTTATTGGAATACAGGGATGTGAATGAAAAACTGTTTTTT. Encoded protein: CASSLLEYRDVNEKLFF. The chain couples TRBV7-9 to TRBJ1-4, with TRBD1 as a possible D gene (6 bases). V was trimmed by 2 bases and J by 5 bases, leaving 18 bases between them. CDR1 and CDR2 from the germline V gene are SEHNR and FQNEAQ (reference sequence). The CDR3 extends over 17 amino acids.

This clone has a single count. At one end, the junction sequence differs from germline, possibly due to a read error. This chain connects TRBV7-7 to TRBJ2-5; 10 bases match TRBD2. Germline V CDR1 and CDR2: SSHAT, FNYEAQ (reference sequence). CDR3 length equals 15 residues. The CDR3 DNA reads as TGTGCTAGCAGCCTTAGCGGGGGGATCCAAGAGACCCAGTACTTC. It codes for CASSLSGGIQETQYF.

The chain couples TRBV7-7 to TRBJ2-5; D may be TRBD1 (6 bases). Trimming took off 3 bases at V and 1 base at J, with 12 bases between the two ends. Germline V gene data show CDR1 as SSHAT and CDR2 as FNYEAQ (reference sequence). This CDR3 is 15 amino acids long. The CDR3 is CASSFTGQIQETQYF. For the CDR3, the DNA is TGTGCCAGCAGCTTCACCGGACAGATCCAAGAGACCCAGTACTTC.

The chain has TRBV4-1 and TRBJ2-3; TRBD1 might be the D (5 bases). Per germline, CDR1 MGHRA and CDR2 YSYEKL. With 0 bases removed from V and 0 bases from J, the gap between germline ends came to 16 bases. The length of the CDR3 is 18 residues. The CDR3 sequence: CASSQDIPTAPSTDTQYF. In nucleotides, the CDR3 is TGCGCCAGCAGCCAAGATATTCCGACAGCCCCTAGCACAGATACGCAGTATTTT.

The chain has TRBV28 and TRBJ2-7; 9 nucleotides line up with TRBD1. Per germline, CDR1 MDHEN and CDR2 SYDVKM. J lost 4 bases, V lost 8 bases, and 6 bases had no gene match. The CDR3 is 13 amino acids. CDR3 nucleotide sequence: TGTGCCAGCCGGGACAGGGTATTATACGAGCAGTACGTC. Translation: CASRDRVLYEQYV.

This clone was recorded only once. The rearrangement links TRBV5-5 to TRBJ2-7; perhaps TRBD1 as D (5 bases). This CDR3 is built from 15 residues. Trimming shortened V by 4 bases and J by 2 bases, and 16 bases separated the two germline ends. Germline assignment: CDR1 SGHKS and CDR2 YYEKEE (reference sequence). The CDR3 here is CASSVAPGAAYEQYF. The CDR3 DNA reads as TGTGCCAGCAGCGTAGCCCCTGGGGCAGCCTACGAGCAGTACTTC.

This clone was detected only a few times. V gene TRBV2 combines with J gene TRBJ2-7, with D uncertain. The CDR3 extends over 15 amino acids. The germline V gene encodes CDR1 SNHLY and CDR2 FYNNEI. V lost 4 bases and J lost 0, with 13 bases in between. The CDR3 nucleotides read TGTGCCAGCAGTGGCGCGGAGCTGCGCTCCTACGAGCAGTACTTC. Its translation: CASSGAELRSYEQYF.

This clone turned up a few times. CDR3 loop: CASRGQGRTQYF. The CDR3 coding sequence is TGTGCCAGCAGGGGACAGGGGAGGACCCAGTACTTC. This chain links TRBV6-1 with TRBJ2-5, with 10 bases lining up with TRBD1. CDR1 is MNHNS and CDR2 is SASEGT in the germline V gene. Trimming removed 6 bases from V and 7 bases from J; junction bases left unmatched: 2. CDR3 length: 12 residues.

The rearrangement joins TRBV18 to TRBJ1-1, with unresolved D. Germline CDR1 reads KGHSH; CDR2 reads LQKENI. CDR3 length equals 13 residues. Deletions cut 2 bases from V and 10 bases from J, with 14 bases between. The CDR3 DNA reads TGTGCCAGCTCACCATCGGGGAGGGAAGGAGCTTTCTTT. The encoded protein is CASSPSGREGAFF.

The V call is TRBV6-5, the J call TRBJ1-5, with TRBD1 identical over 7 bases. Looked up from germline, CDR1 is MNHEY and CDR2 is SVGAGI. This CDR3 comprises 14 residues. J was trimmed by 4 bases and V by 4 bases; bases with no gene match: 4. CDR3 DNA sequence: TGTGCCAGCAGTTTGGGGACAGCGAATCAGCCCCAGCATTTT. Residues: CASSLGTANQPQHF.

V gene TRBV5-4 combines with J gene TRBJ2-1; D may be TRBD2 (6 bases). This CDR3 spans 15 amino acids. CDR1 and CDR2 from the germline V gene are SGHNT and YYREEE (reference sequence). Trimming stripped 2 bases from V and 7 bases from J, with 16 bases between. CDR3 region: CASSFGPGDGNEQFF. CDR3 coding DNA: TGTGCCAGCAGCTTCGGCCCGGGGGACGGGAATGAGCAGTTCTTC.

The chain is built from TRBV7-9 and TRBJ1-1, with 8 bases identical to TRBD1. V was pared by 4 bases and J by 11 bases, with 9 bases of the junction left unmatched. This CDR3 contains 13 residues. Germline CDR1 SEHNR, CDR2 FQNEAQ (reference sequence). CDR3 protein: CASSSDRVPSAFF. CDR3 in DNA: TGTGCCAGCAGCTCGGACAGGGTACCTTCTGCTTTCTTT.

V usage is TRBV6-1 and J usage is TRBJ2-1; D gene ambiguous. Germline values: CDR1 MNHNS, CDR2 SASEGT. The CDR3 has 12 amino acids. V was shortened by 6 bases and J by 8 bases, with 11 bases between the two germline ends. CDR3 DNA sequence: TGTGCCAGCAGCTTTTTCGAGGATGAGCAGTTCTTC. This gives the protein CASSFFEDEQFF.

This clone was counted only a few times. The chain carries TRBV4-2 and TRBJ2-2, with TRBD2 as a possible D gene (5 bases). From germline, CDR1 is LGHNA and CDR2 YNFKEQ. The CDR3 contains 17 residues. V was clipped by 1 base and J by 2 bases, with 14 bases between them. CDR3 residues: CASSQGLGEPNTGELFF. The CDR3 DNA sequence: TGTGCCAGCAGCCAAGGGCTGGGAGAGCCCAACACCGGGGAGCTGTTTTTT.

Details on this clone: This specimen includes other DNA sequences encoding the same CDR3. This rearrangement joins TRBV5-1 to TRBJ2-7; D uncertain. The V gene's germline CDR1 is SGHRS and CDR2 YFSETQ. The CDR3 length is 13 residues. V gave up 5 bases and J gave up 0 bases, with 9 bases separating them. For the CDR3, the DNA is TGCGCCAGCAGGAAGGCGGACTCCTACGAGCAGTACTTC. It encodes CASRKADSYEQYF.

The chain is built from TRBV5-4 and TRBJ1-1; D is possibly TRBD1 (5 bases). The V end lost 4 bases, the J end lost 0 bases, and 13 bases lay between the germline ends. Germline loops: CDR1 SGHNT, CDR2 YYREEE (reference sequence). The CDR3 covers 15 residues. DNA of the CDR3: TGTGCCAGCAGCCCAATGACAGTTATGAACACTGAAGCTTTCTTT. Translated: CASSPMTVMNTEAFF. The full variable domain, with the rest looked up from reference TRBV5-4 and TRBJ1-1, is ETGVTQSPTHLIKTRGQQVTLRCSSQSGHNTVSWYQQALGQGPQFIFQYYREEENGRGNFPPRFSGLQFPNYSSELNVNALELDDSALYLCASSPMTVMNTEAFFGQGTRLTVV.

The chain combines TRBV7-9 with TRBJ1-2; D not resolved. The germline V gene encodes CDR1 SEHNR and CDR2 FQNEAQ (reference sequence). The CDR3 totals 14 residues. V was pared by 5 bases and J by 8 bases, with 18 bases between. DNA of the CDR3: TGTGCCAGCAGCGTTGAGACGGAGCTTGGCGGCTACACCTTC. This encodes CASSVETELGGYTF.

The genes are TRBV5-1 and TRBJ1-1, with D unclear. The V gene lost 1 base and the J gene lost 7 bases, with 11 bases spanning the gap. Germline V gene lookup returns CDR1 SGHRS and CDR2 YFSETQ. The CDR3 is made up of 13 amino acids. CDR3 protein: CASSLSGWDEAFF. The CDR3, as DNA: TGCGCCAGCAGCTTGTCGGGGTGGGATGAAGCTTTCTTT.

This clone was counted a few times. The V call is TRBV4-1, the J call TRBJ2-4; 14 bases line up with TRBD2. Germline V gives CDR1 MGHRA, CDR2 YSYEKL. CDR3 length: 18 amino acids. The trim removed 6 bases at V and 7 bases at J, leaving 14 bases unmatched. The CDR3 coding sequence is TGCGCCAGCAGTATGACTAGCGGGGGGGCGGTGGGCCGGAACATTCAGTACTTC. This gives the protein CASSMTSGGAVGRNIQYF.